A single sample gave rise to the 5 T cell receptor beta chains below, sequenced in a study of blood T cell repertoires in COVID-19. Assay used: immunoSEQ multiplex PCR; TCRdb lists only in-frame clones, some missing. The sample has some 420,000 clones, over 75% seen once. The sample was PBMCs or T cells enriched from blood (not recorded which). The receptors stem from a man under 40 who had recovered from COVID-19.

The chain joins TRBV6-1 to TRBJ1-3, with D uncertain. The CDR3 runs 13 residues. The V and J ends lost 2 bases and 8 bases respectively, with 10 bases between them. Germline CDR1 and CDR2: MNHNS and SASEGT. The CDR3 DNA sequence: TGTGCCAGCAGTGAAAGCCTACGGGACACCATATATTTT. Translated, it gives CASSESLRDTIYF.

The V gene is TRBV13, the J gene TRBJ2-1, with 7 positions matching TRBD1. This CDR3 has 12 residues. Losses at the gene ends were 5 bases for V and 7 bases for J; bases not matched to a gene: 2. The V gene's germline CDR1 is PRHDT and CDR2 FYEKMQ (reference sequence). The CDR3 sequence is CASSGTANEQFF. The CDR3 DNA reads as TGTGCCAGCAGCGGGACAGCTAATGAGCAGTTCTTC.

CDR3 coding DNA: TGTGCCAGCAGCTTATCGGGAGGAGAGCAGTACTTC. It specifies CASSLSGGEQYF. This rearrangement joins TRBV7-9 to TRBJ2-7; 7 bases align to TRBD2. There are 12 residues in the CDR3. Germline CDR1 reads SEHNR; CDR2 reads FQNEAQ (reference sequence). V shed 2 bases, J shed 7 bases, and the junction held 2 bases outside the gene matches.

V and J are TRBV5-4 and TRBJ1-1, with 7 nucleotides matching TRBD1. Germline assignment: CDR1 SGHNT and CDR2 YYREEE (reference sequence). J was trimmed by 2 bases and V by 4 bases; bases with no gene match: 5. The CDR3 covers 14 residues. Written as DNA, the CDR3 is TGTGCCAGCAGCCCCGGGACAGCAAACACTGAAGCTTTCTTT. Its translation is CASSPGTANTEAFF.

The CDR3 sequence: CSVESGLGQPQHF. CDR3 DNA sequence: TGCAGCGTTGAATCGGGATTGGGTCAGCCCCAGCATTTT. This rearrangement joins TRBV29-1 to TRBJ1-5; D unclear. Germline CDR1 is SQVTM and CDR2 is ANQGSEA. CDR3 length: 13 residues. V was pared by 2 bases and J by 6 bases, with 11 bases between.